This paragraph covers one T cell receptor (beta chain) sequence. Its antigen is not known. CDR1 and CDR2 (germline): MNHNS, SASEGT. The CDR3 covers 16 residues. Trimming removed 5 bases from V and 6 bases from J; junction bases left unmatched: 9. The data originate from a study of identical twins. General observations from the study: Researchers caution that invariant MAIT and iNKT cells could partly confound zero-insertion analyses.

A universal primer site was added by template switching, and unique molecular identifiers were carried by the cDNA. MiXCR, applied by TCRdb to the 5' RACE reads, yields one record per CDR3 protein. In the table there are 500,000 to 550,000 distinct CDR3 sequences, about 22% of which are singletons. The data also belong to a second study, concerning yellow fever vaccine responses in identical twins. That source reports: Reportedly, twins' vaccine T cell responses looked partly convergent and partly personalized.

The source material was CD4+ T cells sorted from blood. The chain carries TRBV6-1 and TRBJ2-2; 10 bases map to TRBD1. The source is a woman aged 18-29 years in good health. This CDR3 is CASSQNDRGLAGELFF. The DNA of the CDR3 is TGTGCCAGCAGTCAAAACGACAGGGGGCTCGCCGGGGAGCTGTTTTTT.